Listed here is a single TCR beta chain. What it recognizes is unknown. The sample belongs to a study of T-cell reconstitution after alpha-beta-depleted transplantation in children. Regarding the study as a whole: Expanded clones from the graft, numbering several hundred, reportedly supplied alpha-beta T cells about two months after transplant. Newly made T cells mostly supplied T-cell counts and diversity one year after transplant. Surviving recipient T cells and thymic progenitors accounted for the high day-60 TCRbeta diversity observed in some patients.

The CDR3 spans 15 residues. From germline, CDR1 is SEHNR and CDR2 FQNEAQ (reference sequence). Unmatched junction bases numbered 9, after V lost 5 bases and J lost 5 bases. Construction of the TCRbeta library involved unique molecular identifiers. MiXCR, run by TCRdb on the PCR reads, gives a single entry per CDR3 protein. The repertoire holds about 830,000 distinct CDR3 sequences, with 16% as singletons. This TCR derives from a male patient younger than 18 who had a stem cell transplant for acute lymphoblastic leukemia, so the T cells may come from the graft donor. The starting material was PBMCs, mostly from graft donor cells, obtained 360 days after TCRalphabeta/CD19-depleted stem cell transplant. This chain uses TRBV7-9 with TRBJ1-5; 7 nucleotides line up with TRBD1. The CDR3 nucleotides are TGTGCCAGCAGCAAAGGGGGCTTCGGGGATCAGCCCCAGCATTTT. This sequence encodes CASSKGGFGDQPQHF.